These 28 T cell receptor beta chains originate from one sample sequenced in a study of T-cell reconstitution after alpha-beta-depleted transplantation in children. Preparation of the TCRbeta library used unique molecular identifiers. TCRdb reprocessed the PCR reads via MiXCR and lists one record per CDR3 protein. The sample holds hundreds of thousands of distinct CDR3 sequences, around a sixth seen once. The starting material was PBMCs from the stem cell graft donor, obtained from the stem cell graft. These receptors were taken from a human donor who donated a stem cell graft to a child with acute myeloid leukemia.

This clonotype came up a few times. The rearrangement joins TRBV12-3 or TRBV12-4 to TRBJ2-5; D is perhaps TRBD1 (5 bases). The ends were cut back, 5 bases at V and 1 base at J, with 17 bases in the middle. This CDR3 contains 16 residues. DNA of the CDR3: TGTGCCAGCAGTCAGCTCGGTGGGGCTGGCCAAGAGACCCAGTACTTC. Protein: CASSQLGGAGQETQYF.

The sample holds a few counts of this clonotype. This sequence joins TRBV28 and TRBJ1-5, with D possibly being TRBD1 (6 bases). The CDR3 sequence is 17 residues long. Germline CDR1 MDHEN, CDR2 SYDVKM. V lost 4 bases, J lost 3 bases, and 19 bases lay in between. As DNA, the CDR3 is TGTGCCAGCAGTTCAGTGGGTACAGGGATCTACAATCAGCCCCAGCATTTT. Translating gives CASSSVGTGIYNQPQHF.

This clonotype was counted at least ten times. The chain combines TRBV20-1 with TRBJ2-5, with 9 bases aligning to TRBD2. This CDR3 has 18 amino acids. V gave up 7 bases and J gave up 5 bases; unmatched junction bases: 23. Germline lookup yields CDR1 DFQATT and CDR2 SNEGSKA (reference sequence). The CDR3 here is CSVDREKADSGGRETQYF. The CDR3, as DNA: TGCAGTGTCGATAGGGAAAAGGCGGATAGCGGGGGTCGGGAGACCCAGTACTTC.

This clonotype was detected only a few times. This chain uses TRBV5-1 with TRBJ2-1; possibly TRBD1 for D (5 bases). The CDR3 length is 15 residues. Between the trimmed V and J ends, which lost 0 bases and 6 bases, there was a span of 13 bases. Germline CDR1 SGHRS, CDR2 YFSETQ. The CDR3 coding sequence is TGCGCCAGCAGCTTGGTGACAGTTGATCCCAATGAGCAGTTCTTC. Its protein product is CASSLVTVDPNEQFF.

This clonotype was seen many times. V gene TRBV20-1 combines with J gene TRBJ2-3; 14 bases line up with TRBD2. The CDR3 runs to 16 residues. Trimming took 3 bases from V and 2 from J; bases not matched to a gene: 4. Per germline, CDR1 DFQATT and CDR2 SNEGSKA (reference sequence). The CDR3 protein is CSARGGLAGDTDTQYF. CDR3 DNA: TGCAGTGCTAGGGGGGGACTAGCGGGGGACACAGATACGCAGTATTTT.

This clonotype was counted only a few times. The CDR3 spells CASSFDRNEQFF. The CDR3 nucleotides read TGCGCCAGCAGCTTCGACAGAAATGAGCAGTTCTTC. The chain is built from TRBV5-1 and TRBJ2-1; D possibly corresponds to TRBD1 (5 bases). The CDR3 extends over 12 amino acids. CDR1 is SGHRS and CDR2 is YFSETQ in the germline V gene. V was pared by 2 bases and J by 7 bases, with 7 bases between.

The CDR3 region has the DNA TGTGCCAGCAGCTTAACGAAAGGACAGGGTGTCGGGGAGCTGTTTTTT. Its translation is CASSLTKGQGVGELFF. V and J are TRBV7-9 and TRBJ2-2; 8 bases align to TRBD1. With V trimmed by 2 bases and J by 7 bases, 9 bases remained unmatched. CDR1 and CDR2 (germline): SEHNR, FQNEAQ (reference sequence). The CDR3 consists of 16 residues.

This clonotype was counted ten times or more. This sequence joins TRBV20-1 and TRBJ1-5, with D possibly being TRBD1 (5 bases). This CDR3 is built from 12 residues. Germline loops: CDR1 DFQATT, CDR2 SNEGSKA (reference sequence). Trimming took 0 bases from V and 6 from J, leaving 6 bases between them. CDR3 region: CSAREGTQPQHF. The CDR3 DNA reads TGCAGTGCTAGAGAAGGGACTCAGCCCCAGCATTTT.

The table lists this clonotype with a few counts. The chain couples TRBV10-2 to TRBJ2-5; no clear D gene. CDR3 length: 18 residues. The ends were cut back, 2 bases at V and 4 bases at J, with 23 bases in the middle. From germline, CDR1 is WSHSY and CDR2 SAAADI. The CDR3 here is CASSEGLVVGLKRETQYF. CDR3 sequence (DNA): TGCGCCAGCAGTGAGGGTCTCGTGGTTGGATTAAAGAGAGAGACCCAGTACTTC.

J is TRBJ1-4 and V is TRBV5-1; the D is unclear. Germline CDR1 reads SGHRS; CDR2 reads YFSETQ. Trimming took 7 bases from V and 8 from J, leaving 12 bases between them. This CDR3 comprises 12 residues. CDR3: CASQTEGEKLFF. CDR3 coding DNA: TGCGCCAGCCAGACGGAGGGAGAAAAACTGTTTTTT.

This clonotype was seen only a few times. This sequence joins TRBV25-1 and TRBJ2-2; a possible D gene is TRBD1 (6 bases). Trimming pared 7 bases from V and 7 bases from J, leaving 10 bases between. The germline V gene has CDR1 MGHDK and CDR2 SYGVNS. The CDR3 contains 12 residues. In nucleotides, the CDR3 is TGTGCCAGCACCCAAGGGGGCGGGGAGCTGTTTTTT. Its protein product is CASTQGGGELFF.

The CDR3 is CASSLDVGAVNTGELFF. CDR3 sequence (DNA): TGTGCCAGCAGCTTAGACGTTGGGGCAGTGAACACCGGGGAGCTGTTTTTT. The chain employs TRBV7-3 and TRBJ2-2; D is perhaps TRBD1 (5 bases). This CDR3 spans 17 amino acids. Germline-derived CDR1 and CDR2 are SGHTA and FQGTGA. Trimming pared 2 bases from V and 1 base from J, leaving 14 bases between.

This chain joins TRBV7-9 and TRBJ2-7; the D is unclear. Germline-derived CDR1 and CDR2 are SEHNR and FQNEAQ (reference sequence). The CDR3 covers 13 residues. V gave up 4 bases and J gave up 0 bases, with 7 bases separating them. The CDR3 loop reads CASSYGVSYEQYF. As DNA, the CDR3 is TGTGCCAGCAGCTATGGAGTCTCCTACGAGCAGTACTTC.

The chain combines TRBV5-1 with TRBJ2-1, with D uncertain. CDR3 length: 16 amino acids. The V end lost 2 bases, the J end lost 5 bases, and 17 bases lay between the germline ends. Germline V gene sequence: CDR1 SGHRS, CDR2 YFSETQ. CDR3 in amino acids: CASSFNPILSDNEQFF. The CDR3 nucleotides read TGCGCCAGCAGCTTCAACCCCATCCTCAGCGACAATGAGCAGTTCTTC.

Ten or more counts support this clonotype. This chain links TRBV6-5 with TRBJ1-1; a possible D gene is TRBD1 (6 bases). Germline V gene data show CDR1 as MNHEY and CDR2 as SVGAGI. Trimming took 3 bases from V and 2 from J, leaving 13 bases between them. CDR3 length equals 15 residues. The CDR3 loop is CASSYKGVRNTEAFF. The CDR3 DNA sequence: TGTGCCAGCAGTTATAAGGGGGTTCGTAACACTGAAGCTTTCTTT.

The rearrangement joins TRBV6-5 to TRBJ2-2; perhaps TRBD2 as D (5 bases). In germline, CDR1 is MNHEY, CDR2 SVGAGI. Deletions cut 6 bases from V and 0 bases from J, with 11 bases between. The CDR3 is 15 amino acids. The CDR3 is CASSYTRANTGELFF. The CDR3 DNA sequence: TGTGCCAGCAGCTACACTAGGGCGAACACCGGGGAGCTGTTTTTT.

For the CDR3, the DNA is TGTGCCAGCAGAGGGACTAGCGGGGATACCTACAATGAGCAGTTCTTC. Protein: CASRGTSGDTYNEQFF. The rearrangement joins TRBV7-9 to TRBJ2-1, with 13 bases matching TRBD2. From germline, CDR1 is SEHNR and CDR2 FQNEAQ (reference sequence). This CDR3 is 16 amino acids long. Trimming at V came to 6 bases and at J to 2 bases, leaving 4 bases not matched to a gene. The full variable domain, in which reference TRBV7-9 and TRBJ2-1 provide the parts outside the CDR3, is DTGVSQNPRHKITKRGQNVTFRCDPISEHNRLYWYRQTLGQGPEFLTYFQNEAQLEKSRLLSDRFSAERPKGSFSTLEIQRTEQGDSAMYLCASRGTSGDTYNEQFFGPGTRLTVL.

As to this clonotype: Germline is not matched at one junction end, which may reflect a read error. This sequence joins TRBV5-4 and TRBJ2-2, with D perhaps TRBD1 (6 bases). Germline loops: CDR1 SGHNT, CDR2 YYREEE (reference sequence). The CDR3 sequence is 15 residues long. The CDR3 sequence is CASRHQGPGTGQLFF. As DNA, the CDR3 is TGTGCCAGCAGGCATCAGGGGCCGGGCACCGGGCAGCTGTTTTTT.

This clonotype was seen ten or more times. V gene TRBV20-1 combines with J gene TRBJ2-1; 9 bases agree with TRBD2. The CDR3 consists of 16 residues. The germline V gene has CDR1 DFQATT and CDR2 SNEGSKA (reference sequence). J gave up 1 base and V 3 bases, and 7 bases lay outside the gene matches. The CDR3 spells CSARPQSGRSYNEQFF. The CDR3 DNA follows: TGCAGTGCTAGGCCCCAGAGCGGGAGGTCCTACAATGAGCAGTTCTTC.

This clonotype has ten or more counts. V and J are TRBV20-1 and TRBJ2-3, with 8 bases lining up with TRBD2. There are 20 residues in the CDR3. J was trimmed by 0 bases and V by 4 bases; bases with no gene match: 21. Germline CDR1 reads DFQATT; CDR2 reads SNEGSKA (reference sequence). CDR3 protein: CSAKSRRGAGGLTSTDTQYF. The CDR3 region has the DNA TGCAGTGCTAAATCCCGTCGGGGGGCGGGGGGACTCACTAGCACAGATACGCAGTATTTT.

This clonotype was found many times. V is TRBV6-5 and J is TRBJ2-1; 14 nucleotides agree with TRBD2. Trimming at V came to 6 bases and at J to 1 base, leaving 5 bases not matched to a gene. The CDR3 length is 17 residues. Germline V CDR1 and CDR2: MNHEY, SVGAGI. CDR3 in amino acids: CASSPGTSGGSYNEQFF. The DNA of the CDR3 is TGTGCCAGCAGCCCAGGGACTAGCGGGGGATCCTACAATGAGCAGTTCTTC.

This clonotype was seen a handful of times. The chain recombines TRBV18 with TRBJ2-7; D perhaps matches TRBD2 (5 bases). CDR1 is KGHSH and CDR2 is LQKENI in the germline V gene. V shed 2 bases and J shed 3 bases, with 14 bases lying between them. The CDR3 is 15 residues long. The CDR3 spells CASSPGPGMGYEQYF. CDR3 bases: TGTGCCAGCTCACCAGGGCCCGGGATGGGCTACGAGCAGTACTTC.

This chain uses TRBV24-1 with TRBJ2-7; TRBD1 matches 7 bases. The germline V gene encodes CDR1 KGHDR and CDR2 SFDVKD. The CDR3 has 14 amino acids. V gave up 4 bases and J gave up 3 bases; unmatched junction bases: 5. The CDR3 DNA reads as TGTGCCACCAGTGAAACAGGGGCTGGCTACGAGCAGTACTTC. Its translation: CATSETGAGYEQYF.

The chain combines TRBV13 with TRBJ2-1, with TRBD1 matching over 8 bases. Per germline, CDR1 PRHDT and CDR2 FYEKMQ (reference sequence). The CDR3 runs to 15 residues. J gave up 3 bases and V 6 bases, and 7 bases lay outside the gene matches. This CDR3 is CASRTGTGIYNEQFF. The CDR3 coding sequence is TGTGCCAGCAGGACCGGGACAGGTATCTACAATGAGCAGTTCTTC.

On this clonotype itself: Germline and junction disagree at one end, which may indicate a read error. The chain uses TRBV6-1 and TRBJ1-2, with D uncertain. Germline V lookup: CDR1 MNHNS, CDR2 SASEGT. The length of the CDR3 is 15 residues. CDR3 DNA: TGTGCCGGCAGTGATTCAGGCACCACTAACTATGGCTACACCTTC. This codes for CAGSDSGTTNYGYTF.

This clonotype was seen a handful of times. The rearrangement links TRBV4-3 to TRBJ2-7, with 8 bases lining up with TRBD1. V trimming: 0 bases; J trimming: 5 bases; junction bases outside the gene matches: 6. Germline V lookup: CDR1 LGHNA, CDR2 YSLEER. The CDR3 covers 15 residues. In nucleotides, the CDR3 is TGCGCCAGCAGCCAAGAGCTAGGACAGGGCGACGAGCAGTACTTC. It yields the protein CASSQELGQGDEQYF.

This clonotype was seen a handful of times. The genes are TRBV15 and TRBJ2-1, with no clear D. The CDR3 has 19 amino acids. Germline CDR1 LNHNV, CDR2 YYDKDF (reference sequence). V lost 4 bases to trimming and J lost 4 bases, with 26 bases between them. The CDR3 nucleotides read TGTGCCACCAGCAAAGAGGCTACCACCATATTCTCCTCTTACAATGAGCAGTTCTTC. Protein: CATSKEATTIFSSYNEQFF.

The V gene is TRBV3-1, the J gene TRBJ2-3; TRBD2 aligns across 10 bases. Trimming cost V 6 bases and J 5 bases; bases outside gene matches: 8. There are 15 residues in the CDR3. Germline loops: CDR1 LGHDT, CDR2 YNNKEL (reference sequence). CDR3 coding DNA: TGTGCCAGCAGTCTTCAGCGGGGGGGAGGAGATACGCAGTATTTT. Protein: CASSLQRGGGDTQYF.